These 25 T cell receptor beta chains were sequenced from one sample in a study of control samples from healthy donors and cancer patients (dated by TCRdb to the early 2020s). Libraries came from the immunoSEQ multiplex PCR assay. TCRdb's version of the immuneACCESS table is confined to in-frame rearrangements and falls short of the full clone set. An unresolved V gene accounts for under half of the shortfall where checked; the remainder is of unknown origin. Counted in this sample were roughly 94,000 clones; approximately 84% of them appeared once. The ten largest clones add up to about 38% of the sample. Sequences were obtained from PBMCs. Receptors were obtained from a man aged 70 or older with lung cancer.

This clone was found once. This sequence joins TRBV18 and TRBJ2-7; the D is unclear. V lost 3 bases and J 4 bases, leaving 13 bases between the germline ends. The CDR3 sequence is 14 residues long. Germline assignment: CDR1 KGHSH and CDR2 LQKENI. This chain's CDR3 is CASSPSAAPYEQYF. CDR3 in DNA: TGTGCCAGCTCACCGTCTGCAGCCCCGTACGAGCAGTACTTC.

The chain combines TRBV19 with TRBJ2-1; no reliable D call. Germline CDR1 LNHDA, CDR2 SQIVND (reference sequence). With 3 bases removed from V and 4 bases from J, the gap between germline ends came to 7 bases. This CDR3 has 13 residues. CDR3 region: CASSIDTYNEQFF. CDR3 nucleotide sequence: TGTGCCAGTAGTATCGACACGTACAATGAGCAGTTCTTC. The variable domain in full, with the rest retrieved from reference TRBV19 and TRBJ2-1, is DGGITQSPKYLFRKEGQNVTLSCEQNLNHDAMYWYRQDPGQGLRLIYYSQIVNDFQKGDIAEGYSVSREKKESFPLTVTSAQKNPTAFYLCASSIDTYNEQFFGPGTRLTVL.

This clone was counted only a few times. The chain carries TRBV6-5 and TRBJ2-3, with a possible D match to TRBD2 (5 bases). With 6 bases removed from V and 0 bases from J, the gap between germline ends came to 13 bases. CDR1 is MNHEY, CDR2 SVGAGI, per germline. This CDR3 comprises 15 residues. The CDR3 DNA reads TGTGCCAGCAGCCTGGACTTTACTAGCACAGATACGCAGTATTTT. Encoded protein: CASSLDFTSTDTQYF.

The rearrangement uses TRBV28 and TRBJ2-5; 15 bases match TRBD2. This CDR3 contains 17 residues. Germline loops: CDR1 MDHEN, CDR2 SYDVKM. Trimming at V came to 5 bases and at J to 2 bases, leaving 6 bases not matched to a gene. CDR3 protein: CASSRGLAGGLQETQYF. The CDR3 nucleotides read TGTGCCAGCAGTCGCGGACTAGCGGGGGGGCTTCAAGAGACCCAGTACTTC.

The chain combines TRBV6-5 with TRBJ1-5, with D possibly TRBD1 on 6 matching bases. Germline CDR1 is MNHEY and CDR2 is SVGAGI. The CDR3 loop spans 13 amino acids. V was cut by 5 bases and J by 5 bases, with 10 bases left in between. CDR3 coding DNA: TGTGCCAGCAGTCGAGGGGGGGATCAGCCCCAGCATTTT. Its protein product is CASSRGGDQPQHF.

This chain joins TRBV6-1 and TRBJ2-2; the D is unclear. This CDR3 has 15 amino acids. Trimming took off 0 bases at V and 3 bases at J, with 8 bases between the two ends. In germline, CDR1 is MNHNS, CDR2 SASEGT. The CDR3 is CASSEARGDTGELFF. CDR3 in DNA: TGTGCCAGCAGTGAAGCGCGTGGAGACACCGGGGAGCTGTTTTTT.

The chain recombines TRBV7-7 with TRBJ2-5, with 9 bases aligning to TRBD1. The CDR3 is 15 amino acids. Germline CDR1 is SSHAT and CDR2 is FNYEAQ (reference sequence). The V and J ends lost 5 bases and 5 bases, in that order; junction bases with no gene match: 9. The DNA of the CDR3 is TGTGCCAGCAGCCCCGCGGACAGGGGAGATGAGACCCAGTACTTC. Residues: CASSPADRGDETQYF.

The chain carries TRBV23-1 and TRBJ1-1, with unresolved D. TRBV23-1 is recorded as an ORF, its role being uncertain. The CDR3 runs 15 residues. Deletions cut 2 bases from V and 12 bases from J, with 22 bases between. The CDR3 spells CASSQTRKDSYQTFF. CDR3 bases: TGCGCCAGCAGTCAAACCAGAAAGGACTCATACCAAACTTTCTTT.

DNA of the CDR3: TGTGCCAGCAGCTTGGGGGGTGCAAATCAGCCCCAGCATTTT. Protein product: CASSLGGANQPQHF. The rearrangement joins TRBV7-9 to TRBJ1-5; tentative D call: TRBD1 (5 bases). The germline V gene has CDR1 SEHNR and CDR2 FQNEAQ (reference sequence). The CDR3 loop spans 14 amino acids. Trimming stripped 3 bases from V and 4 bases from J, with 10 bases between. The full variable domain, with the rest looked up from reference TRBV7-9 and TRBJ1-5, is DTGVSQNPRHKITKRGQNVTFRCDPISEHNRLYWYRQTLGQGPEFLTYFQNEAQLEKSRLLSDRFSAERPKGSFSTLEIQRTEQGDSAMYLCASSLGGANQPQHFGDGTRLSIL.

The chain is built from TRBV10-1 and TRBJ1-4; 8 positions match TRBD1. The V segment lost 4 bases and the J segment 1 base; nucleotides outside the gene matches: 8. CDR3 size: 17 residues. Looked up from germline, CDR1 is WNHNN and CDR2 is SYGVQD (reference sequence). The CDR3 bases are TGCGCCAGCAGTGGCCACGAAGACAGGGGAACTAATGAAAAACTGTTTTTT. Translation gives CASSGHEDRGTNEKLFF.

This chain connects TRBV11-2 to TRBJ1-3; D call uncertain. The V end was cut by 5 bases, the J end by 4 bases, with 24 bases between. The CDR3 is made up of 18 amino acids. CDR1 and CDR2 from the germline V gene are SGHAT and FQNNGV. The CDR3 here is CASSQTIGPAAQGNTIYF. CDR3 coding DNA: TGTGCCAGCAGCCAGACAATCGGCCCAGCTGCACAGGGAAACACCATATATTTT.

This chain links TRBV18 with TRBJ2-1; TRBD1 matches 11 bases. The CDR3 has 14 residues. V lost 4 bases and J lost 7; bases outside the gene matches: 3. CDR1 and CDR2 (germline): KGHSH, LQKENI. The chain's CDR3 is CASSQGQGGNEQFF. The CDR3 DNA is TGTGCCAGCTCACAGGGACAGGGGGGAAATGAGCAGTTCTTC. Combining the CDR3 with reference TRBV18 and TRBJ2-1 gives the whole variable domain NAGVMQNPRHLVRRRGQEARLRCSPMKGHSHVYWYRQLPEEGLKFMVYLQKENIIDESGMPKERFSAEFPKEGPSILRIQQVVRGDSAAYFCASSQGQGGNEQFFGPGTRLTVL.

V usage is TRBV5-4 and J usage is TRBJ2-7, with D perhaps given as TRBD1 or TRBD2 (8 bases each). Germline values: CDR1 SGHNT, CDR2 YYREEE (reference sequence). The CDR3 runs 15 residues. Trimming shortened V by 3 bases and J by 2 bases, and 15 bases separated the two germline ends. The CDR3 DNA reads TGTGCCAGCAGCTCCAGGGGGCGGGGGGCCTACGAGCAGTACTTC. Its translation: CASSSRGRGAYEQYF.

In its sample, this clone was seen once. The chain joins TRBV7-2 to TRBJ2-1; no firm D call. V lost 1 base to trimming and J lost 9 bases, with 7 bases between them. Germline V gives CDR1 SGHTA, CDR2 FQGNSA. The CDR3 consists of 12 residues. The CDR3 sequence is CASSLGFGEQFF. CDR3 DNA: TGTGCCAGCAGCTTAGGTTTCGGTGAGCAGTTCTTC. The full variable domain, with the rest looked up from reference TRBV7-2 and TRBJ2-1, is GAGVSQSPSNKVTEKGKDVELRCDPISGHTALYWYRQSLGQGLEFLIYFQGNSAPDKSGLPSDRFSAERTGGSVSTLTIQRTQQEDSAVYLCASSLGFGEQFFGPGTRLTVL.

CDR3 sequence reads: CASSLRGQGATGELFF. The CDR3 DNA sequence: TGTGCCAGCAGCCTTAGGGGACAGGGGGCGACCGGGGAGCTGTTTTTT. This chain uses TRBV7-2 with TRBJ2-2; TRBD1 matches at 12 bases. The V gene's germline CDR1 is SGHTA and CDR2 FQGNSA. The junction had 6 bases not matched to a gene; V was cut back by 5 bases and J by 5 bases. The CDR3 sequence is 16 residues long.

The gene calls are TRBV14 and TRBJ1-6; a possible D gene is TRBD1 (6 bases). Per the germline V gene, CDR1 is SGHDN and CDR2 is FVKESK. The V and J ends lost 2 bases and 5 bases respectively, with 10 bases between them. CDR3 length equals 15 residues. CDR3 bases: TGTGCCAGCAGCCAATACGGACAGAATAATTCACCCCTCCACTTT. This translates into CASSQYGQNNSPLHF.

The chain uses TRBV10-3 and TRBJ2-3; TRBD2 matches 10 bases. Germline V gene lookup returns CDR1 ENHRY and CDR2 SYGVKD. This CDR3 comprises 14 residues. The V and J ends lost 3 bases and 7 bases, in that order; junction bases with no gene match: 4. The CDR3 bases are TGTGCCATCAGTGATCAAGCGGGGGGGTATACGCAGTATTTT. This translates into CAISDQAGGYTQYF.

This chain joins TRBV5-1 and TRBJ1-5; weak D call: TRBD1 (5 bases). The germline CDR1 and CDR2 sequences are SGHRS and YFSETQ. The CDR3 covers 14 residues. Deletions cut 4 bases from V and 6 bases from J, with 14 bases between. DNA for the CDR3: TGCGCCAGCAGCCCCTCGGGGGGAGGTCAGCCCCAGCATTTT. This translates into CASSPSGGGQPQHF.

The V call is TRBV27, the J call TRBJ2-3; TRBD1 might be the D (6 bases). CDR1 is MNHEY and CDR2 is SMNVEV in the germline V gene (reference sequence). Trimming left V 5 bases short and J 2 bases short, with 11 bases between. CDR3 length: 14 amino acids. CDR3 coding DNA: TGTGCCAGCAGTCCCCAGGGGATCACAGATACGCAGTATTTT. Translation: CASSPQGITDTQYF.

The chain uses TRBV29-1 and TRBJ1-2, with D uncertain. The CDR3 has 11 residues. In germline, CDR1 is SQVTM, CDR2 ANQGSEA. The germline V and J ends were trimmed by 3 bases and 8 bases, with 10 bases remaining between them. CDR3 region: CSVDETPGYTF. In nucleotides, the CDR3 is TGCAGCGTTGACGAGACGCCGGGCTACACCTTC.

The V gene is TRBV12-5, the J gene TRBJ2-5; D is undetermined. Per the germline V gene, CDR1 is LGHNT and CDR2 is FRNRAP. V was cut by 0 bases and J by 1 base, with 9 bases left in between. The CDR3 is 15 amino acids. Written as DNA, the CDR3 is TGTGCTAGTGGTTTGGTAAAGGGCAGCCAAGAGACCCAGTACTTC. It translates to CASGLVKGSQETQYF.

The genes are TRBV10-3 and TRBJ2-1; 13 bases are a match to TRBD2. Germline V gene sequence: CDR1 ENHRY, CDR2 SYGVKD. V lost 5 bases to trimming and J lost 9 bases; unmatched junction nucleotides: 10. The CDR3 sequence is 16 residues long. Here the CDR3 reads CAISRPGTSGAGEQFF. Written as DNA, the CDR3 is TGTGCCATCAGTCGGCCCGGGACTAGCGGGGCTGGTGAGCAGTTCTTC.

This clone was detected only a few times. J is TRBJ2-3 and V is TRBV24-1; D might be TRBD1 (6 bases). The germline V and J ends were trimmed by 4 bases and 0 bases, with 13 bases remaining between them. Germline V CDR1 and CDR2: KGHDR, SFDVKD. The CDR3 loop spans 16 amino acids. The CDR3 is CATSEARTVSTDTQYF. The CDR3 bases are TGTGCCACCAGTGAGGCAAGGACAGTTAGCACAGATACGCAGTATTTT.

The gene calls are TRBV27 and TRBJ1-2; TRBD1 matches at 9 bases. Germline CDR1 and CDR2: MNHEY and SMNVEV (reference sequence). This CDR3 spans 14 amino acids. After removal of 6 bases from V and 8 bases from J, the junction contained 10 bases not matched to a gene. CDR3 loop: CASRRTGTGLGYTF. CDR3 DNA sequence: TGTGCCAGCAGGCGTACCGGGACAGGGTTGGGCTACACCTTC.

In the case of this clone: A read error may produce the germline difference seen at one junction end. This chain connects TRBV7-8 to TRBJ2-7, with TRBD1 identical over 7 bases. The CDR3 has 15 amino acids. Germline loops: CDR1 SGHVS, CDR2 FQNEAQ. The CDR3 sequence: CVSSARQGFSYEQYF. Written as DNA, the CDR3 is TGTGTCAGCAGCGCCCGACAGGGCTTCTCCTACGAGCAGTACTTC.